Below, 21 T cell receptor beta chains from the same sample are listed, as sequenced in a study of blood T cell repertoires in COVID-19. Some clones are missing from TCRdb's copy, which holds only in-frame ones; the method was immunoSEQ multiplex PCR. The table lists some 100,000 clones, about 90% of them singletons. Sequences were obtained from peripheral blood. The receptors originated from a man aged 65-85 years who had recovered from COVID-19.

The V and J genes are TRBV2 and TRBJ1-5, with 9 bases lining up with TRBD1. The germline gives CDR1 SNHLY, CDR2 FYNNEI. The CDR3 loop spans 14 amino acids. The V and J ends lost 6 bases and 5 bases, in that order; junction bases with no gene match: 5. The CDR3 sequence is CASSGTGRDQPQHF. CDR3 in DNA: TGTGCCAGCAGCGGGACAGGGCGCGATCAGCCCCAGCATTTT.

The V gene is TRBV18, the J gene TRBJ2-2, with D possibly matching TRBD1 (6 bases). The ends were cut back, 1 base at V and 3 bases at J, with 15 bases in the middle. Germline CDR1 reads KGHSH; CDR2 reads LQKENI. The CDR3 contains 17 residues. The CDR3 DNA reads TGTGCCAGCTCACCACTGGAGATGACAGGATACACCGGGGAGCTGTTTTTT. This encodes CASSPLEMTGYTGELFF.

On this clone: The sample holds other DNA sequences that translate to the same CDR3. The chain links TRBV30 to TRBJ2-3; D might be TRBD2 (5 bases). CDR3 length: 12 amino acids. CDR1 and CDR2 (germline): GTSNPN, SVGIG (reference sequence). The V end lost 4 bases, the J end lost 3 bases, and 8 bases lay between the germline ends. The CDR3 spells CAWNSGTDTQYF. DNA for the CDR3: TGTGCCTGGAACTCGGGGACAGATACGCAGTATTTT.

The CDR3 loop reads CASSQDRTGTEAFF. The DNA of the CDR3 is TGCGCCAGCAGCCAAGATCGGACAGGCACTGAAGCTTTCTTT. The V gene is TRBV4-1, the J gene TRBJ1-1; 7 bases match TRBD1. The germline V gene has CDR1 MGHRA and CDR2 YSYEKL. The ends lost 0 bases at V and 4 bases at J; junction bases unmatched: 2. CDR3 length: 14 residues.

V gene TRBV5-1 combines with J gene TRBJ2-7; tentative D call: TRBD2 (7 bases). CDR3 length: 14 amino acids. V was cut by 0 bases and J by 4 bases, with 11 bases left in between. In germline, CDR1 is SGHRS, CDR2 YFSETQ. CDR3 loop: CASSLVGGQYEQYF. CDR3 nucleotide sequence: TGCGCCAGCAGCTTGGTCGGGGGGCAATACGAGCAGTACTTC.

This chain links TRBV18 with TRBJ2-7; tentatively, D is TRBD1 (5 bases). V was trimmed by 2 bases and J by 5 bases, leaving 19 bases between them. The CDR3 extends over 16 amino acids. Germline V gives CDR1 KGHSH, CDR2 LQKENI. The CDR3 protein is CASSPIPVAGIDEQYF. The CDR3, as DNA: TGTGCCAGCTCACCAATCCCCGTAGCAGGGATCGACGAGCAGTACTTC.

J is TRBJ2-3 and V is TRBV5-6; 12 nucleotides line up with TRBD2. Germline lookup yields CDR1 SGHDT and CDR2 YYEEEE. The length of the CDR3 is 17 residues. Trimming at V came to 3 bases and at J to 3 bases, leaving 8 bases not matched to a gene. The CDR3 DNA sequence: TGTGCCAGCAGCTATAAGACTAGCGGGAGTGGGACAGATACGCAGTATTTT. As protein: CASSYKTSGSGTDTQYF.

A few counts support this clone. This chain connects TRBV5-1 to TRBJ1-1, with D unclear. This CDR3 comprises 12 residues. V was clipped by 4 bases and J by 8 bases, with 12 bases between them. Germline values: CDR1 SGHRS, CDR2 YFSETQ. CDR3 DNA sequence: TGCGCCAGCAGCCCCCCGGGAACCGAAGCTTTCTTT. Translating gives CASSPPGTEAFF.

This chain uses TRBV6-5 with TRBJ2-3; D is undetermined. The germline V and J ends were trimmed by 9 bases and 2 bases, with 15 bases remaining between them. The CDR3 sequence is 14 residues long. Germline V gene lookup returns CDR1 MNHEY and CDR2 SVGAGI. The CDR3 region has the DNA TGTGCCAGTTCCGTACTACTCATCACAGATACGCAGTATTTT. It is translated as CASSVLLITDTQYF.

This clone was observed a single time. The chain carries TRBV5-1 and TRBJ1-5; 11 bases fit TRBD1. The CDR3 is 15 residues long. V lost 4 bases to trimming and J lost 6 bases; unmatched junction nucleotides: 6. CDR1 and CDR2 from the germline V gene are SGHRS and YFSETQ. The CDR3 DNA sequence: TGCGCCAGCAGCCTAGGGACAGGGGGATTTCAGCCCCAGCATTTT. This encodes CASSLGTGGFQPQHF. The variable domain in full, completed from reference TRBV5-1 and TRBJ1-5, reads KAGVTQTPRYLIKTRGQQVTLSCSPISGHRSVSWYQQTPGQGLQFLFEYFSETQRNKGNFPGRFSGRQFSNSRSEMNVSTLELGDSALYLCASSLGTGGFQPQHFGDGTRLSIL.

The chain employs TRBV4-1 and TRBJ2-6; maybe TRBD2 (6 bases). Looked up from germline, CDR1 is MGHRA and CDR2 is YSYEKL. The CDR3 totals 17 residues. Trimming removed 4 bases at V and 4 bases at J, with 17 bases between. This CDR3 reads CASSPWGGVRGANVLTF. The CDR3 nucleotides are TGCGCCAGCAGCCCATGGGGAGGAGTGAGGGGGGCCAACGTCCTGACTTTC.

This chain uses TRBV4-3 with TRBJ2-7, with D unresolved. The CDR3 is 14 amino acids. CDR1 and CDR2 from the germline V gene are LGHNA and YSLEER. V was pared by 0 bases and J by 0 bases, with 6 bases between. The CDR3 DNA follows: TGCGCCAGCAGCCAAGAACGGAGCTCCTACGAGCAGTACTTC. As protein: CASSQERSSYEQYF.

Here the CDR3 DNA reads TGTGCCAGCAGTCCCCGGGACATTCCGCAAACTGGGGAGCAGTACTTC. It encodes CASSPRDIPQTGEQYF. The gene calls are TRBV27 and TRBJ2-7, with D perhaps TRBD1 (6 bases). This CDR3 is 16 amino acids long. CDR1 is MNHEY, CDR2 SMNVEV, per germline (reference sequence). V lost 5 bases and J 7 bases, leaving 24 bases between the germline ends.

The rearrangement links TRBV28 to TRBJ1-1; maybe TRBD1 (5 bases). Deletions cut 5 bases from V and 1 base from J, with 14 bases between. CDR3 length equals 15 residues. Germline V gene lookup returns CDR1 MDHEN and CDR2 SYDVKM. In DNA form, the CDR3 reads TGTGCCAGCAGTACAATCCGGCAGGGGAACACTGAAGCTTTCTTT. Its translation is CASSTIRQGNTEAFF.

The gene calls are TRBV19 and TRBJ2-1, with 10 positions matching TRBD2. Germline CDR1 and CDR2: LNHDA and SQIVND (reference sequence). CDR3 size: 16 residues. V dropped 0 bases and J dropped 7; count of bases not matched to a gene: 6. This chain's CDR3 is CASSIDSGRAGNEQFF. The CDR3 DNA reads TGTGCCAGTAGTATAGACAGCGGGAGGGCAGGGAATGAGCAGTTCTTC.

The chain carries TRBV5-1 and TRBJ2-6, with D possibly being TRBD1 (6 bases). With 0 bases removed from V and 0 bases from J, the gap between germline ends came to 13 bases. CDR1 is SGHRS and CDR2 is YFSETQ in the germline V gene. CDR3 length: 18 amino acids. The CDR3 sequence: CASSLVGTPISGANVLTF. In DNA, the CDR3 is TGCGCCAGCAGCTTGGTCGGGACACCCATCTCTGGGGCCAACGTCCTGACTTTC.

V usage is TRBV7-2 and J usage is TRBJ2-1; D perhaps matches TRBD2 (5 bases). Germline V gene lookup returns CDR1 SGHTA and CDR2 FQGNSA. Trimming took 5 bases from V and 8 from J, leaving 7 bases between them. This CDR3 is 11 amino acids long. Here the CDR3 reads CASSILDEQFF. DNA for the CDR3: TGTGCCAGCAGCATACTAGATGAGCAGTTCTTC. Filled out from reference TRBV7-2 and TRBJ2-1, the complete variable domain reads GAGVSQSPSNKVTEKGKDVELRCDPISGHTALYWYRQSLGQGLEFLIYFQGNSAPDKSGLPSDRFSAERTGGSVSTLTIQRTQQEDSAVYLCASSILDEQFFGPGTRLTVL.

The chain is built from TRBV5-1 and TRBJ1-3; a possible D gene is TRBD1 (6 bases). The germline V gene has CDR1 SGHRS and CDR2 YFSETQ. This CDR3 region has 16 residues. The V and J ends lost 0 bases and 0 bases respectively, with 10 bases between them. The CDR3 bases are TGCGCCAGCAGCTTGGGACAGGTGGCCTCTGGAAACACCATATATTTT. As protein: CASSLGQVASGNTIYF. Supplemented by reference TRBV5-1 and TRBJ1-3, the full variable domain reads KAGVTQTPRYLIKTRGQQVTLSCSPISGHRSVSWYQQTPGQGLQFLFEYFSETQRNKGNFPGRFSGRQFSNSRSEMNVSTLELGDSALYLCASSLGQVASGNTIYFGEGSWLTVV.

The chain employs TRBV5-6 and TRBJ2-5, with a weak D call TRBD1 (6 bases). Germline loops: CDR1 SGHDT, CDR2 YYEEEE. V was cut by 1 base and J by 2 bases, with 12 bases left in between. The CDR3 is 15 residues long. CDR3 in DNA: TGTGCCAGCAGCTTGTCGGTGACAGGACAAGAGACCCAGTACTTC. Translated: CASSLSVTGQETQYF.

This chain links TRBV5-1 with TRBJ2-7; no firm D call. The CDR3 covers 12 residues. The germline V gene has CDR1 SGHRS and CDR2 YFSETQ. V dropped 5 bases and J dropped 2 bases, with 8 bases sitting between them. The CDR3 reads CASRDMTYEQYF. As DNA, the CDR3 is TGCGCCAGCAGAGACATGACCTACGAGCAGTACTTC.

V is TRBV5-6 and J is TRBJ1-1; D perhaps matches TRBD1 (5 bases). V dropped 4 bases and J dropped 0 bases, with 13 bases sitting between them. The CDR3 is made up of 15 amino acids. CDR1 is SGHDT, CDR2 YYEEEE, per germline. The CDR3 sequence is CASSTLTDMNTEAFF. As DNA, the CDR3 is TGTGCCAGCAGCACGCTGACAGATATGAACACTGAAGCTTTCTTT. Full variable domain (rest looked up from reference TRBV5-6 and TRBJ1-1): DAGVTQSPTHLIKTRGQQVTLRCSPKSGHDTVSWYQQALGQGPQFIFQYYEEEERQRGNFPDRFSGHQFPNYSSELNVNALLLGDSALYLCASSTLTDMNTEAFFGQGTRLTVV.